This entry lists 9 T cell receptor beta chains sequenced from one sample in a study of blood T cells in healthy people across ages. With a J-beta primer mix and a sample-barcoded 5' primer, a second PCR ran about 6 to 11 cycles. MiXCR, applied by TCRdb to the 5' RACE reads, yields one record per CDR3 protein. The data show some 880,000 distinct CDR3 sequences, roughly 40% seen once. The sample taken for sequencing was blood. The receptors derive from a man in his late teens or twenties in good health.

The chain combines TRBV20-1 with TRBJ2-5; 9 bases fit TRBD1. Germline V gene lookup returns CDR1 DFQATT and CDR2 SNEGSKA (reference sequence). CDR3 length: 11 amino acids. With 6 bases clipped from V and 6 bases from J, the junction kept 2 bases outside the gene matches. CDR3 nucleotides: TGCAGTGCGGGACAGGGCCAGACCCAGTACTTC. Translating gives CSAGQGQTQYF.

This clonotype has at least ten counts. The chain uses TRBV28 and TRBJ1-4, with unresolved D. Per germline, CDR1 MDHEN and CDR2 SYDVKM. V was trimmed by 8 bases and J by 0 bases, leaving 7 bases between them. This CDR3 spans 13 amino acids. DNA for the CDR3: TGTGCCAGCTCCTCCCCAACTAATGAAAAACTGTTTTTT. Translation: CASSSPTNEKLFF. Supplemented by reference TRBV28 and TRBJ1-4, the full variable domain reads DVKVTQSSRYLVKRTGEKVFLECVQDMDHENMFWYRQDPGLGLRLIYFSYDVKMKEKGDIPEGYSVSREKKERFSLILESASTNQTSMYLCASSSPTNEKLFFGSGTQLSVL.

This clonotype was observed a handful of times. This chain joins TRBV27 and TRBJ2-5; 7 bases match TRBD1. Looked up from germline, CDR1 is MNHEY and CDR2 is SMNVEV (reference sequence). Unmatched junction bases numbered 15, after V lost 6 bases and J lost 11 bases. This CDR3 has 14 amino acids. The CDR3 is CASRQTGEWGEQYF. The CDR3 DNA is TGTGCCAGCAGACAAACAGGGGAGTGGGGTGAGCAGTACTTC.

This clonotype was found a few times. This sequence joins TRBV15 and TRBJ2-2; TRBD1 aligns across 8 bases. The CDR3 contains 14 residues. Trimming at V came to 3 bases and at J to 7 bases, leaving 4 bases not matched to a gene. Germline V gives CDR1 LNHNV, CDR2 YYDKDF (reference sequence). CDR3 sequence (DNA): TGTGCCACCAGCAGGAACAGGGGGAACGGGGAGCTGTTTTTT. This encodes CATSRNRGNGELFF.

Points on this clonotype: This may be a read error, as it is one base from a much larger clone. V and J are TRBV6-5 and TRBJ1-2, with TRBD1 matching over 9 bases. The trim removed 7 bases at V and 7 bases at J, leaving 10 bases unmatched. Germline lookup yields CDR1 MNHEY and CDR2 SVGAGI. The CDR3 loop spans 14 amino acids. The chain's CDR3 is CASITTGGCGGYTF. CDR3 nucleotides: TGTGCCAGCATCACGACAGGGGGTTGCGGTGGCTACACCTTC.

The chain recombines TRBV7-9 with TRBJ2-3; no firm D call. Germline V gene sequence: CDR1 SEHNR, CDR2 FQNEAQ (reference sequence). This CDR3 has 13 amino acids. Trimming took 3 bases from V and 4 from J, leaving 8 bases between them. CDR3 DNA: TGTGCCAGCAGCTTGTATCAAGCAGATACGCAGTATTTT. Translation gives CASSLYQADTQYF.

In its sample, this clonotype was seen a few times. The rearrangement links TRBV6-2 or TRBV6-3 to TRBJ2-3, with D perhaps TRBD1 (7 bases). The CDR3 contains 15 residues. From germline, CDR1 is MNHEY and CDR2 SVGEGT. V was shortened by 0 bases and J by 9 bases, with 16 bases between the two germline ends. The DNA for the CDR3 is TGTGCCAGCAGTTACTCAGTCAGGGGGGCGGACACGCAGTATTTT. Its translation: CASSYSVRGADTQYF.

The chain couples TRBV7-2 to TRBJ2-3, with D tentatively TRBD1 (5 bases). V lost 5 bases to trimming and J lost 1 base, with 13 bases between them. CDR1 is SGHTA, CDR2 FQGNSA, per germline. The CDR3 runs 15 residues. This chain's CDR3 is CASSAQASGTDTQYF. The CDR3 DNA reads as TGTGCCAGCAGCGCACAGGCGTCTGGCACAGATACGCAGTATTTT.

About this clonotype itself: This may come from a read error, since a much larger clone is one base off. The gene calls are TRBV4-3 and TRBJ1-6, with 7 bases aligning to TRBD1. There are 16 residues in the CDR3. CDR1 is LGHNA, CDR2 YSLEER, per germline. J gave up 11 bases and V 0 bases, and 10 bases lay outside the gene matches. The CDR3 sequence is CASSQDQTGIRTPLHF. The CDR3 nucleotides are TGCGCCAGCAGCCAAGATCAGACAGGGATACGGACACCCCTCCACTTT.